These T cell receptor beta chains were read from a single sample in a study of cytomegalovirus exposure and HLA in healthy donors. Here immunoSEQ multiplex PCR was the method, and the copy in TCRdb shows in-frame clones only, minus some. Found here are approximately 280,000 clones, around nine tenths of them singletons; the top ten hold roughly 2.3%. Sequenced: PBMCs. These receptors all stem from a woman younger than 30 in good health and CMV-seronegative. CDR3s include the opening cysteine and the closing phenylalanine or tryptophan. Each record gives: J gene, D gene, V gene, clone size, CDR3 length, CDR3 DNA, CDR3 protein. D genes are given only for firm matches. Clone size is shown for a subset of rows, as once, few, many or a class of expanded clone.

>TRBJ2-1|TRBD2|TRBV11-2|.|19
TGTGCCAGCAGCCCGTCCCACCTAGCGGGGGGGCAGGGGTACAATGAGCAGTTCTTC
CASSPSHLAGGQGYNEQFF
>TRBJ1-2|.|TRBV30|many|13
TGTGCCTGGAGTTTGGAGCGTAACTATGGCTACACCTTC
CAWSLERNYGYTF
>TRBJ2-5|TRBD2|TRBV11-2|few|16
TGTGCCAGCAGCTTAGCAGGGACTGGGAGGGTAGAGACCCAGTACTTC
CASSLAGTGRVETQYF
>TRBJ2-2|TRBD2|TRBV7-9|few|17
TGTGCCAGCAGCGCACAGACTAGCGGGGGAGTCACCGGGGAGCTGTTTTTT
CASSAQTSGGVTGELFF
>TRBJ2-7|TRBD1|TRBV7-9|.|16
TGTGCCAGCAGCCCGAGCCCTGGACAGGGTGCGTACGAGCAGTACTTC
CASSPSPGQGAYEQYF
>TRBJ1-1|.|TRBV5-1|.|13
TGCGCCAGCAGCTTAGACAGGAACACTGAAGCTTTCTTT
CASSLDRNTEAFF
>TRBJ2-7|TRBD1|TRBV27|.|15
TGTGCCAGCAGTTCGAGGGCAGGGGGATACCACGAGCAGTACTTC
CASSSRAGGYHEQYF
>TRBJ1-2|.|TRBV6-6|.|15
TGTGCCAGCAGTTACCCTGGGAGGGGAAGCTATGGCTACACCTTC
CASSYPGRGSYGYTF
>TRBJ2-1|.|TRBV27|.|14
TGTGCCAGCAGTATCTCGAAGGGGGGGAATGAGCAGTTCTTC
CASSISKGGNEQFF
>TRBJ1-4|TRBD1|TRBV19|.|16
TGTGCCAGTAGTATCAATGGGGGACAGTCTAATGAAAAACTGTTTTTT
CASSINGGQSNEKLFF
>TRBJ1-3|TRBD1|TRBV10-3|.|17
TGTGCCATCAGTGGGAGGGGACAGGGGGCGCCTGGAAACACCATATATTTT
CAISGRGQGAPGNTIYF
>TRBJ1-3|.|TRBV5-1|.|12
TGCGCCAGCAGCTTAGAGGGAAACACCATATATTTT
CASSLEGNTIYF
>TRBJ2-7|TRBD2|TRBV27|.|18
TGTGCCAGCAGTTTAAGGTGGTCTAGCGGGGGTCTTACCTACGAGCAGTACTTC
CASSLRWSSGGLTYEQYF
>TRBJ2-3|TRBD2|TRBV10-3|.|16
TGTGCCATCAGTGAGTCGATCGGGGGGTGGTCAGATACGCAGTATTTT
CAISESIGGWSDTQYF
>TRBJ2-2|.|TRBV11-3|.|11
TGCCACGTTGGGGAGGTCGGGGAGCTGTTTTTT
CHVGEVGELFF
>TRBJ1-1|TRBD1|TRBV6-6|few|14
TGTGCCAGCAGATTGACAGGGGCAAACACTGAAGCTTTCTTT
CASRLTGANTEAFF
>TRBJ2-2|.|TRBV19|.|17
TGTGCCAGGGGACAATCGGCAACCGCAATGAACACCGGGGAGCTGTTTTTT
CARGQSATAMNTGELFF
>TRBJ2-7|TRBD1|TRBV27|.|16
TGTGCCACCTCCCCAGACAGGGGGCTTTATCATAACGAGCAGTACTTC
CATSPDRGLYHNEQYF
>TRBJ2-1|TRBD1|TRBV27|.|14
TGTGCCAGCAGTTTATCGACAGGGGGCAATGAGCAGTTCTTC
CASSLSTGGNEQFF
>TRBJ1-4|.|TRBV6-1|.|15
TGTGCCGGTCGGGGTGGATCTAAAACTAATGAAAAACTGTTTTTT
CAGRGGSKTNEKLFF
>TRBJ1-1|.|TRBV6-5|.|13
TGTGCCAGCAGTTACGAGGGTGGTCCTGAAGCTTTCTTT
CASSYEGGPEAFF
>TRBJ1-5|TRBD1|TRBV7-9|.|14
TGTGCCAGCAGCACACAGGGGGCGCTTCAGCCCCAGCATTTT
CASSTQGALQPQHF
>TRBJ1-5|TRBD1|TRBV13|.|18
TGTGCCAGCAGCCGACCTCGGACAGGGGGGTCTAGCAATCAGCCCCAGCATTTT
CASSRPRTGGSSNQPQHF
>TRBJ1-6|.|TRBV4-1|.|16
TGCGCCAGCAGCCAAGACCCGACAGCCTATAATTCACCCCTCCACTTT
CASSQDPTAYNSPLHF